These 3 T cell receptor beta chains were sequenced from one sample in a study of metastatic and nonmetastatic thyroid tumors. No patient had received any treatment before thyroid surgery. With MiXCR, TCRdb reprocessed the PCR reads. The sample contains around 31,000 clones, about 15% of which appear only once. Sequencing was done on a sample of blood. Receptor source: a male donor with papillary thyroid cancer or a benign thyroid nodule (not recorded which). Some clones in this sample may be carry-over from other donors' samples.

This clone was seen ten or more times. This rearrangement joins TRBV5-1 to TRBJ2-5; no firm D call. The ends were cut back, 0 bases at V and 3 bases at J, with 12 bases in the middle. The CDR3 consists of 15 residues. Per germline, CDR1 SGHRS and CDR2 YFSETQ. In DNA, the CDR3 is TGCGCCAGCAGCTTGGTATCTGGTACAGAAGAGACCCAGTACTTC. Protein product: CASSLVSGTEETQYF.

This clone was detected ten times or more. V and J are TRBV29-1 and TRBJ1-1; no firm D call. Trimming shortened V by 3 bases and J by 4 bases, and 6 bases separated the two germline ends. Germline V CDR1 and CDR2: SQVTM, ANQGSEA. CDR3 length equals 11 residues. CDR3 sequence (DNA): TGCAGCGTTGATCGTGGCACTGAAGCTTTCTTT. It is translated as CSVDRGTEAFF.

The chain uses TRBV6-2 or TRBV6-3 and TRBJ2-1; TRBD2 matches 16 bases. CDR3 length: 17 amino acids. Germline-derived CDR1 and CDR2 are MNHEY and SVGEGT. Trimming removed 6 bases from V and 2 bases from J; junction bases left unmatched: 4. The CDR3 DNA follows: TGTGCCAGCAGCCGGGGACTAGCGGGAGGGGCCTACAATGAGCAGTTCTTC. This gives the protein CASSRGLAGGAYNEQFF.